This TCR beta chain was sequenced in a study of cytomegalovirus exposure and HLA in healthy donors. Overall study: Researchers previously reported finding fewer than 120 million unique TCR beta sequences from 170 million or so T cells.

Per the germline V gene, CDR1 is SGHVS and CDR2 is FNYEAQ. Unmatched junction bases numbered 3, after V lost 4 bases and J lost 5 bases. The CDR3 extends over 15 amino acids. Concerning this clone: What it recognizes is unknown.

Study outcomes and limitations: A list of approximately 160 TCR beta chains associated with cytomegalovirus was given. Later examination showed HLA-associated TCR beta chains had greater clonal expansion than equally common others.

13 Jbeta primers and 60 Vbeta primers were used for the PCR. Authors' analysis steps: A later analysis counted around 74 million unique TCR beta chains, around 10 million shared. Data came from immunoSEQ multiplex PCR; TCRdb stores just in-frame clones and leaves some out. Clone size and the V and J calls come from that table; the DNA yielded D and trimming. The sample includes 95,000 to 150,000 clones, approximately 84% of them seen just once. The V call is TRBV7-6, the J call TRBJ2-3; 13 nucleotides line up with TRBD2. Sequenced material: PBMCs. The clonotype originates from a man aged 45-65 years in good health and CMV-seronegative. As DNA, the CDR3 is TGTGCCAGCAGCTACAGGACTAGCGGGGGAGATACGCAGTATTTT. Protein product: CASSYRTSGGDTQYF. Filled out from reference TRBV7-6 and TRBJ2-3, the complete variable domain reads GAGVSQSPRYKVTKRGQDVALRCDPISGHVSLYWYRQALGQGPEFLTYFNYEAQQDKSGLPNDRFSAERPEGSISTLTIQRTEQRDSAMYRCASSYRTSGGDTQYFGPGTRLTVL.